These T cell receptor beta chains were read from a single sample in a study of spatial heterogeneity in lung cancer. TCRdb fed the 5' RACE reads into MiXCR, producing one record per CDR3 protein. Seen here are roughly 4,100 distinct CDR3 sequences, approximately 40% observed once, and the top ten hold around 32%. Here the sequenced sample was lung tumor tissue, taken at surgery. These receptors came from a male donor with early-stage non-small cell lung cancer. The CDR3 runs from the conserved cysteine through the conserved F or W. The order of the fields is J gene, V gene, D gene, clone size, CDR3 DNA, CDR3 protein. A D gene is named only where the DNA matches it firmly. Clone size is not always given. Where it is, it says once, few, many or a class for expanded clones.

j_gene: TRBJ2-3; v_gene: TRBV10-1; d_gene: -; abundance: once; CDR3nt: TGCGCCAGCAGTGACGGGGTTAGCACAGATACGCAGTATTTT; CDR3aa: CASSDGVSTDTQYF
j_gene: TRBJ2-1; v_gene: TRBV19; d_gene: -; abundance: -; CDR3nt: TGTGCCAGTATCCCCTTCGCGGGGGCCTCCTACAATGAGCAGTTCTTC; CDR3aa: CASIPFAGASYNEQFF
j_gene: TRBJ1-6; v_gene: TRBV7-9; d_gene: -; abundance: -; CDR3nt: TGTGCCAGCAGCTTAGACCCAGCCCGGCATTCACCCCTCCACTTT; CDR3aa: CASSLDPARHSPLHF
j_gene: TRBJ2-3; v_gene: TRBV7-9; d_gene: TRBD1; abundance: -; CDR3nt: TGTGCCAGCAGCTTAGCGAGGGGGCCGGGAAGGGGTACAGATACGCAGTATTTT; CDR3aa: CASSLARGPGRGTDTQYF
j_gene: TRBJ2-5; v_gene: TRBV7-6; d_gene: -; abundance: -; CDR3nt: TGTGCCAGCAGCTTAGGGCAAGAGACCCAGTACTTC; CDR3aa: CASSLGQETQYF
j_gene: TRBJ2-5; v_gene: TRBV6-5; d_gene: TRBD1; abundance: -; CDR3nt: TGTGCCAGCAGTAGGAACCGGGGACAGGGGGCGATCCGAGAGACCCAGTACTTC; CDR3aa: CASSRNRGQGAIRETQYF
j_gene: TRBJ2-5; v_gene: TRBV11-1; d_gene: -; abundance: -; CDR3nt: TGTGCCAGCAGCCCGCGGAGTACCCAAGAGACCCAGTACTTC; CDR3aa: CASSPRSTQETQYF
j_gene: TRBJ2-3; v_gene: TRBV2; d_gene: -; abundance: -; CDR3nt: TGTGCCAGCAAGGGAGGAGGACCGAGTACGCAGTATTTT; CDR3aa: CASKGGGPSTQYF
j_gene: TRBJ1-1; v_gene: TRBV29-1; d_gene: -; abundance: -; CDR3nt: TGCAGCGTTGAATTGGCCCTGAACACTGAAGCTTTCTTT; CDR3aa: CSVELALNTEAFF
j_gene: TRBJ1-6; v_gene: TRBV18; d_gene: TRBD1; abundance: medium-sized; CDR3nt: TGTGCCAGCTCGCCCGACAGGGAAAGTTCACCCCTCCACTTT; CDR3aa: CASSPDRESSPLHF
j_gene: TRBJ1-5; v_gene: TRBV5-1; d_gene: -; abundance: few; CDR3nt: TGCGCCAGCAGCTTGGGGCCAGGGGCGCCTCAGCCCCAGCATTTT; CDR3aa: CASSLGPGAPQPQHF
j_gene: TRBJ2-1; v_gene: TRBV29-1; d_gene: TRBD1; abundance: medium-sized; CDR3nt: TGCAGCGTTGCATCGTGGACAGGGGTGGGGAATGAGCAGTTCTTC; CDR3aa: CSVASWTGVGNEQFF
j_gene: TRBJ2-3; v_gene: TRBV7-8; d_gene: -; abundance: -; CDR3nt: TGTGCCAGCAGCTTTGCTGGAGGGGATACGCAGTATTTT; CDR3aa: CASSFAGGDTQYF
j_gene: TRBJ2-5; v_gene: TRBV10-1; d_gene: -; abundance: -; CDR3nt: TGCGCCAGCAGTGACCGGACAGCCGCCGAGACCCAGTACTTC; CDR3aa: CASSDRTAAETQYF